This entry concerns a single TCR beta chain. The antigen remains undetermined. Germline-derived CDR1 and CDR2 are MNHNY and SVGAGI (reference sequence). Trimming removed 7 bases from V and 6 bases from J, with 12 bases in between. CDR3 size: 13 residues. The source of the sample is a study of cytotoxic CD8 clonotypes in ibrutinib-treated CLL. Across the whole study: Samples averaged approximately 260,000 productive templates and approximately 100,000 productive rearrangements. Notes on the study in general: Sustained-remission and progressing patients had unequal sampling times. Few clonotypes were public, and these shrank or held steady under treatment.

This table comes from immunoSEQ multiplex PCR, and its TCRdb copy is limited to in-frame clones, with some not included. The sample yields roughly 220,000 clones, approximately 75% seen once. Sample: PBMCs, taken after 12 months of ibrutinib treatment. The chain is built from TRBV6-6 and TRBJ2-2; D tentatively reads TRBD1 or TRBD2 (5 bases each). The clonotype comes from a human donor with chronic lymphocytic leukemia. CDR3 loop: CASTSRGSGELFF. The CDR3 nucleotides read TGTGCCAGCACCTCGAGGGGTTCCGGGGAGCTGTTTTTT.